This TCR beta chain was captured by sequencing in a study of T cell responses to AZD1222 COVID-19 vaccine. Notes on the study in general: Clonal diversity may have been underestimated, and the donors were mostly white British, with more females than males. Baseline serostatus was positive in only six or seven AZD1222 recipients. Sampling that yielded the repertoires occurred only after the peak T cell response.

Generated by immunoSEQ multiplex PCR, the TCRdb table keeps only in-frame clones and is missing some. The table includes 150,000 to 200,000 clones, 88% detected once. Points on this clone: The antigen is undetermined.

The CDR3 length is 12 residues. V lost 9 bases, J lost 6 bases, and 15 bases lay in between. Germline V gene data show CDR1 as MNHEY and CDR2 as SMNVEV (reference sequence). The chain has TRBV27 and TRBJ2-7; D is ambiguous. The sequence came from an adult who received the AZD1222 COVID-19 vaccine. The sample consisted of peripheral blood, taken 28 days after the second AZD1222 dose. In DNA, the CDR3 is TGTGCCAGTTCTCGGCACACGGGCGAGCAGTACTTC. This translates into CASSRHTGEQYF.